The clone carrying this T cell receptor (beta chain) was counted many times. Its cognate antigen is unknown. A read error may produce the germline difference seen at one junction end. Germline-derived CDR1 and CDR2 are SSHAT and FNYEAQ (reference sequence). This CDR3 is built from 16 residues. Molecular barcoded adaptors covering alpha/delta and beta/gamma chains were used on about 390 ng RNA. TCRdb re-called the reads with MiXCR, one entry per CDR3 protein. The top ten hold about 40% of the sample, which has more than 30,000 distinct CDR3 sequences, roughly 15% seen once. This entry belongs to a study of read filtering for tumor transcriptome and immune sequencing. Study at large: Revised staging placed roughly 8 patients in R-ISS I, around 15 in II, six or seven in III.

The study's findings and limits: Compared with RNA-seq, IR-seq gave much higher clonotype depth and reliability. Correlation between methods rose after single-read clonotypes were removed.

Sequencing used a population of CD138-negative cells sorted from bone marrow. The clonotype comes from a donor at least 40 years old with multiple myeloma. The J gene is TRBJ2-1, the V gene TRBV7-7; TRBD2 matches at 7 bases. As DNA, the CDR3 is TGTGCTAGCAGCTTAGATTTAGCGGGTACTTACAATGAGCAGTTCTTC. This codes for CASSLDLAGTYNEQFF.